Below are 27 T cell receptor beta chains sequenced from a single sample in a study of control samples from healthy donors and cancer patients. TCRdb keeps only in-frame clones here, not all; method: immunoSEQ multiplex PCR. Of just over 80,000 clones listed, approximately 94% are singletons. Sequenced input: blood. The receptors were sampled from a young woman in good health.

This clone came up once. The chain links TRBV6-6 to TRBJ1-1, with 8 bases fitting TRBD1. The V segment lost 4 bases and the J segment 1 base; nucleotides outside the gene matches: 5. In germline, CDR1 is MNHNY, CDR2 SVGAGI (reference sequence). This CDR3 is built from 15 residues. For the CDR3, the DNA is TGTGCCAGCAGTTCCGGGACAGGACCGAACACTGAAGCTTTCTTT. This encodes CASSSGTGPNTEAFF.

This clone was counted a single time. This chain uses TRBV6-2 or TRBV6-3 with TRBJ2-3; possible D gene TRBD2, 5 bases. CDR3 size: 14 residues. CDR1 is MNHEY, CDR2 SVGEGT, per germline. Trimming removed 3 bases from V and 6 bases from J, with 13 bases in between. The DNA of the CDR3 is TGTGCCAGCAGTTATGGGCTAGCCACCGATACGCAGTATTTT. It translates to CASSYGLATDTQYF.

V and J are TRBV4-3 and TRBJ1-3; 8 bases match TRBD1. V lost 1 base to trimming and J lost 0 bases; unmatched junction nucleotides: 8. This CDR3 comprises 18 residues. Germline lookup yields CDR1 LGHNA and CDR2 YSLEER. The CDR3 region has the DNA TGCGCCAGCAGCCAAGTGACGGTACAGGGGGTCTCTGGAAACACCATATATTTT. Translated, it gives CASSQVTVQGVSGNTIYF.

The chain joins TRBV6-2 or TRBV6-3 to TRBJ1-1; TRBD1 is a possible D gene (5 bases). The CDR3 runs to 17 residues. With 6 bases removed from V and 7 bases from J, the gap between germline ends came to 27 bases. The germline gives CDR1 MNHEY, CDR2 SVGEGT. CDR3: CASSPTAPWGDRDEAFF. In DNA form, the CDR3 reads TGTGCCAGCAGCCCCACAGCCCCCTGGGGCGATCGAGATGAAGCTTTCTTT.

The chain couples TRBV7-9 to TRBJ2-6; D is perhaps TRBD2 (6 bases). Germline V gives CDR1 SEHNR, CDR2 FQNEAQ (reference sequence). V lost 6 bases and J 0 bases, leaving 15 bases between the germline ends. The CDR3 totals 17 residues. The CDR3 spells CASSGTFPNSGANVLTF. CDR3 nucleotide sequence: TGTGCCAGCAGTGGGACTTTCCCAAACTCTGGGGCCAACGTCCTGACTTTC.

CDR3 in amino acids: CASSTGSGWGPVYGYTF. CDR3 nucleotide sequence: TGTGCCAGCAGCACAGGTTCAGGTTGGGGGCCGGTCTATGGCTACACCTTC. The gene calls are TRBV21-1 and TRBJ1-2; the D call TRBD1 from the table was never checked on the DNA. TRBV21-1 corresponds to a pseudogene. The CDR3 runs 17 residues.

The chain is built from TRBV28 and TRBJ1-1; D gene uncertain. Trimming cost V 5 bases and J 12 bases, with 16 bases left between them. Germline CDR1 and CDR2: MDHEN and SYDVKM. The CDR3 has 12 amino acids. The CDR3 DNA reads as TGTGCCAGCAGTATTCTCTCCCTGAGGCCTTTCTTT. Its translation: CASSILSLRPFF.

The chain links TRBV5-1 to TRBJ2-7; the match to TRBD1 covers 7 bases. Germline trimming cut 2 bases from V and 5 bases from J; bases unmatched to any gene: 1. The CDR3 is 12 residues long. Germline CDR1 reads SGHRS; CDR2 reads YFSETQ. The CDR3 nucleotides are TGCGCCAGCAGCTTAACAGGGGACGAGCAGTACTTC. The encoded protein is CASSLTGDEQYF.

This chain connects TRBV5-5 to TRBJ1-1; D possibly corresponds to TRBD1 (6 bases). Between the trimmed V and J ends, which lost 4 bases and 5 bases, there was a span of 15 bases. Per the germline V gene, CDR1 is SGHKS and CDR2 is YYEKEE (reference sequence). CDR3 size: 14 residues. CDR3 DNA: TGTGCCAGCAGCCGGGACAATTTATGGACTGAAGCTTTCTTT. Encoded protein: CASSRDNLWTEAFF.

The V call is TRBV28, the J call TRBJ2-2, with 9 bases fitting TRBD1. The CDR3 totals 17 residues. Germline CDR1 reads MDHEN; CDR2 reads SYDVKM. Unmatched junction bases numbered 12, after V lost 7 bases and J lost 3 bases. CDR3 loop: CASTPFVGQGYTGELFF. As DNA, the CDR3 is TGTGCCAGCACCCCCTTCGTGGGACAGGGATACACCGGGGAGCTGTTTTTT.

The genes are TRBV19 and TRBJ1-2; 7 bases fit TRBD1. Per germline, CDR1 LNHDA and CDR2 SQIVND (reference sequence). This CDR3 contains 16 residues. Trimming cost V 2 bases and J 7 bases; bases outside gene matches: 13. CDR3: CASSIIREAGGAGYTF. DNA of the CDR3: TGTGCCAGTAGTATAATCCGTGAGGCAGGGGGAGCTGGCTACACCTTC.

The gene calls are TRBV27 and TRBJ1-2, with 7 bases lining up with TRBD1. Germline CDR1 is MNHEY and CDR2 is SMNVEV (reference sequence). V trimming: 2 bases; J trimming: 7 bases; junction bases outside the gene matches: 4. The CDR3 length is 13 residues. CDR3 region: CASSLGGGGGYTF. The CDR3 nucleotides are TGTGCCAGCAGTTTAGGAGGGGGCGGTGGCTACACCTTC.

The chain couples TRBV7-9 to TRBJ2-1; D is ambiguous. Trimming took 3 bases from V and 0 from J, leaving 15 bases between them. The CDR3 length is 17 residues. Germline values: CDR1 SEHNR, CDR2 FQNEAQ (reference sequence). The chain's CDR3 is CASSLTWQPGSYNEQFF. CDR3 in DNA: TGTGCCAGCAGCTTGACTTGGCAGCCGGGCTCCTACAATGAGCAGTTCTTC. The full variable domain, completed using reference TRBV7-9 and TRBJ2-1, is DTGVSQNPRHKITKRGQNVTFRCDPISEHNRLYWYRQTLGQGPEFLTYFQNEAQLEKSRLLSDRFSAERPKGSFSTLEIQRTEQGDSAMYLCASSLTWQPGSYNEQFFGPGTRLTVL.

V gene TRBV5-1 combines with J gene TRBJ2-7; D not resolved. V lost 6 bases to trimming and J lost 0 bases, with 10 bases between them. CDR1 is SGHRS and CDR2 is YFSETQ in the germline V gene. There are 13 residues in the CDR3. CDR3 protein: CASKGSSSYEQYF. In DNA form, the CDR3 reads TGCGCCAGCAAAGGATCCAGCTCCTACGAGCAGTACTTC.

The CDR3 protein is CASSFDGYTQYF. The CDR3 DNA reads as TGTGCCAGCAGTTTTGACGGATATACGCAGTATTTT. This chain connects TRBV28 to TRBJ2-3, with unresolved D. Between the trimmed V and J ends, which lost 3 bases and 7 bases, there was a span of 8 bases. Germline CDR1 MDHEN, CDR2 SYDVKM. This CDR3 comprises 12 residues.

The chain has TRBV5-1 and TRBJ1-3, with D perhaps matching TRBD1 (6 bases). This CDR3 has 12 amino acids. The germline V gene encodes CDR1 SGHRS and CDR2 YFSETQ. Trimming removed 5 bases at V and 11 bases at J, with 14 bases between. This CDR3 reads CASSNGQSAIYF. The DNA of the CDR3 is TGCGCCAGCAGTAATGGACAGTCCGCCATATATTTT.

The chain uses TRBV11-2 and TRBJ2-3, with unresolved D. V was trimmed by 8 bases and J by 0 bases, leaving 9 bases between them. There are 13 residues in the CDR3. Germline CDR1 SGHAT, CDR2 FQNNGV. CDR3 DNA sequence: TGTGCCAGCGGGTCGGCCAGCACAGATACGCAGTATTTT. Translating gives CASGSASTDTQYF.

This chain joins TRBV5-1 and TRBJ2-1; 8 bases are a match to TRBD2. Unmatched junction bases numbered 10, after V lost 4 bases and J lost 4 bases. The germline CDR1 and CDR2 sequences are SGHRS and YFSETQ. The CDR3 contains 16 residues. CDR3 protein: CASSAGLLADYNEQFF. The CDR3 DNA is TGCGCCAGCAGCGCCGGTCTACTAGCGGATTACAATGAGCAGTTCTTC.

The CDR3 region is CASRRVAEAFF. The CDR3 coding sequence is TGTGCCAGCAGACGAGTGGCTGAAGCTTTCTTT. The V gene is TRBV12-3 or TRBV12-4, the J gene TRBJ1-1, with D unclear. The CDR3 spans 11 residues. The V gene lost 6 bases and the J gene lost 6 bases, with 8 bases spanning the gap.

This clone was picked up a small number of times. The chain couples TRBV28 to TRBJ1-5, with TRBD1 as a possible D gene (6 bases). Trimming cost V 5 bases and J 4 bases, with 18 bases left between them. This CDR3 has 16 amino acids. Germline lookup yields CDR1 MDHEN and CDR2 SYDVKM. For the CDR3, the DNA is TGTGCCAGCAGTCCAATGGCGGACAGAGCTAATCAGCCCCAGCATTTT. This sequence encodes CASSPMADRANQPQHF.

This clone occurred once. This chain uses TRBV9 with TRBJ2-2; D perhaps matches TRBD1 (6 bases). CDR3 size: 17 residues. The V end lost 4 bases, the J end lost 0 bases, and 16 bases lay between the germline ends. Germline assignment: CDR1 SGDLS and CDR2 YYNGEE. The CDR3 loop reads CASSPFSTGANTGELFF. CDR3 DNA: TGTGCCAGCAGCCCCTTTTCGACAGGCGCGAACACCGGGGAGCTGTTTTTT.

About this clone itself: The DNA is left out, because the CDR3 cannot be placed on it with certainty; the CDR3 is given as TCRdb lists it. The V call is TRBV1, the J call TRBJ2-7; TRBD2 reflects the table's D call only, with no check against the DNA. TRBV1 is flagged as a pseudogene. The CDR3 numbers 13 amino acids, ends counted. The CDR3 is CTSSQVGGGAKLF.

The rearrangement joins TRBV7-8 to TRBJ2-6, with a possible D match to TRBD2 (6 bases). Trimming shortened V by 1 base and J by 0 bases, and 13 bases separated the two germline ends. Germline-derived CDR1 and CDR2 are SGHVS and FQNEAQ. This CDR3 region has 18 residues. The CDR3 loop reads CASSLESGVHSGANVLTF. The CDR3 nucleotides read TGTGCCAGCAGCTTAGAGTCGGGGGTCCACTCTGGGGCCAACGTCCTGACTTTC.

The table lists this clone with a few counts. The J gene is TRBJ1-1, the V gene TRBV29-1; D not certain. This CDR3 is built from 11 residues. The ends were cut back, 4 bases at V and 3 bases at J, with 6 bases in the middle. Germline V lookup: CDR1 SQVTM, CDR2 ANQGSEA. This CDR3 reads CSVGTDTEAFF. The CDR3 region has the DNA TGCAGCGTTGGGACGGACACTGAAGCTTTCTTT.

The J gene is TRBJ2-3, the V gene TRBV4-3; D is unclear. The V end was cut by 4 bases, the J end by 6 bases, with 8 bases between. This CDR3 has 12 residues. From germline, CDR1 is LGHNA and CDR2 YSLEER. The chain's CDR3 is CASSLGFDTQYF. The CDR3 DNA reads TGCGCCAGCAGCCTTGGATTTGATACGCAGTATTTT.

The chain links TRBV5-1 to TRBJ1-1, with D unclear. CDR3 length: 13 amino acids. The V gene's germline CDR1 is SGHRS and CDR2 YFSETQ. The germline V and J ends were trimmed by 4 bases and 0 bases, with 7 bases remaining between them. In nucleotides, the CDR3 is TGCGCCAGCAGCACCCGGATGAACACTGAAGCTTTCTTT. This encodes CASSTRMNTEAFF.

This clone occurred once. Its ends do not fully match the called genes, so a read error is possible. The chain carries TRBV11-2 and TRBJ1-1; D is unresolved. This CDR3 region has 12 residues. Per germline, CDR1 SGHAT and CDR2 FQNNGV. CDR3 residues: CASSFAGPEAFF. The DNA for the CDR3 is TGTGCCAGCAGCTTTGCAGGACCTGAGGCTTTCTTT.